This entry features one T cell receptor (beta chain) sequence. Primers for the PCR totalled 60 Vbeta and 13 Jbeta. Generated by immunoSEQ multiplex PCR, the TCRdb table keeps only in-frame clones and is missing some. This sample has 150,000 to 200,000 clones, with around 85% found just once. The source of the sample is a study of cytomegalovirus exposure and HLA in healthy donors. The germline V gene encodes CDR1 SGHNT and CDR2 YYREEE (reference sequence). V lost 6 bases to trimming and J lost 1 base, with 19 bases between them. The CDR3 loop spans 16 amino acids. Sample: PBMCs. V gene TRBV5-4 combines with J gene TRBJ1-1; D may be TRBD1 (6 bases). The sequence derives from a male donor in good health and CMV-seronegative. As DNA, the CDR3 is TGTGCCAGCAACCAACAGGGACCGAGGAGGAACACTGAAGCTTTCTTT. It yields the protein CASNQQGPRRNTEAFF.